The 22 T cell receptor beta chains below were found in one sample sequenced in a study of T cell changes during pregnancy in multiple sclerosis. Assay used: immunoSEQ multiplex PCR; TCRdb lists only in-frame clones, some missing. The sample yields approximately 20,000 clones, approximately 90% seen once. Here the sequenced sample was CD4+ T cells from peripheral blood mononuclear cells, taken in the third trimester of pregnancy. Receptors originate from a female donor with multiple sclerosis, enrolled in a pregnancy study.

The chain uses TRBV9 and TRBJ2-2; TRBD2 matches at 11 bases. From germline, CDR1 is SGDLS and CDR2 YYNGEE. The V gene end was trimmed by 4 bases and the J gene end by 6 bases; junction bases not matched to a gene: 2. This CDR3 region has 14 residues. The DNA of the CDR3 is TGTGCCAGCAGCCATAGCGGGGGGGCCGGGGAGCTGTTTTTT. This sequence encodes CASSHSGGAGELFF.

This chain links TRBV6-6 with TRBJ2-1, with 9 nucleotides matching TRBD1. The CDR3 covers 14 residues. Germline CDR1 and CDR2: MNHNY and SVGAGI (reference sequence). J was trimmed by 3 bases and V by 4 bases; bases with no gene match: 1. This CDR3 is CASSLTGGYNEQFF. Here the CDR3 DNA reads TGTGCCAGCAGTTTGACAGGGGGCTACAATGAGCAGTTCTTC.

This chain joins TRBV7-8 and TRBJ2-2; 10 nucleotides align to TRBD2. Trimming took 1 base from V and 4 from J; bases not matched to a gene: 9. CDR3 length equals 18 residues. Germline-derived CDR1 and CDR2 are SGHVS and FQNEAQ. The CDR3 DNA reads TGTGCCAGCAGCTTAGGATACGGACTAGCGGACTCCACCGGGGAGCTGTTTTTT. This encodes CASSLGYGLADSTGELFF. The full variable domain, completed using reference TRBV7-8 and TRBJ2-2, is GAGVSQSPRYKVAKRGQDVALRCDPISGHVSLFWYQQALGQGPEFLTYFQNEAQLDKSGLPSDRFFAERPEGSVSTLKIQRTQQEDSAVYLCASSLGYGLADSTGELFFGEGSRLTVL.

This rearrangement joins TRBV28 to TRBJ1-2; TRBD1 matches at 7 bases. V gave up 3 bases and J gave up 4 bases; unmatched junction bases: 11. Germline lookup yields CDR1 MDHEN and CDR2 SYDVKM. The CDR3 is 16 residues long. The CDR3 protein is CASSFSQTGAPYGYTF. The CDR3 nucleotides are TGTGCCAGCAGTTTTTCTCAAACAGGGGCCCCCTATGGCTACACCTTC.

The CDR3 DNA follows: TGTGCCAGCAGCCTGACTCTATACCAAGAGACCCAGTACTTC. This gives the protein CASSLTLYQETQYF. V gene TRBV6-6 combines with J gene TRBJ2-5; D not certain. Germline CDR1 is MNHNY and CDR2 is SVGAGI (reference sequence). The CDR3 extends over 14 amino acids. Trimming pared 6 bases from V and 0 bases from J, leaving 11 bases between.

V is TRBV19 and J is TRBJ1-1; tentative D call: TRBD1 (6 bases). The germline gives CDR1 LNHDA, CDR2 SQIVND (reference sequence). CDR3 length: 13 residues. The V end was cut by 2 bases, the J end by 4 bases, with 8 bases between. CDR3 residues: CASSIRGGTEAFF. CDR3 DNA: TGTGCCAGTAGTATAAGGGGGGGCACTGAAGCTTTCTTT.

Regarding this clone: The same CDR3 is also encoded by other DNA sequences in this sample. This chain joins TRBV5-1 and TRBJ2-2, with TRBD1 as a possible D gene (5 bases). Trimming pared 4 bases from V and 1 base from J, leaving 8 bases between. The length of the CDR3 is 14 residues. Germline V gene data show CDR1 as SGHRS and CDR2 as YFSETQ. This CDR3 is CASSVGQNTGELFF. The CDR3, as DNA: TGCGCCAGCAGCGTTGGACAGAACACCGGGGAGCTGTTTTTT.

The chain links TRBV9 to TRBJ2-5, with 12 bases that match TRBD1. Germline V gene lookup returns CDR1 SGDLS and CDR2 YYNGEE. CDR3 size: 15 residues. The V and J ends lost 0 bases and 9 bases, in that order; junction bases with no gene match: 6. CDR3: CASSVVPGQGAPQYF. As DNA, the CDR3 is TGTGCCAGCAGCGTAGTCCCGGGACAGGGGGCTCCCCAGTACTTC. Filled out from reference TRBV9 and TRBJ2-5, the complete variable domain reads DSGVTQTPKHLITATGQRVTLRCSPRSGDLSVYWYQQSLDQGLQFLIQYYNGEERAKGNILERFSAQQFPDLHSELNLSSLELGDSALYFCASSVVPGQGAPQYFGPGTRLLVL.

This clone has just a few counts. The J gene is TRBJ1-6, the V gene TRBV7-3, with D hard to call. The CDR3 extends over 11 amino acids. V was pared by 5 bases and J by 13 bases, with 9 bases between. Germline values: CDR1 SGHTA, CDR2 FQGTGA. CDR3 protein: CASSPRGPLHF. Written as DNA, the CDR3 is TGTGCCAGCAGCCCGCGGGGTCCCCTCCACTTT. The variable domain in full, completed from reference TRBV7-3 and TRBJ1-6, reads GAGVSQTPSNKVTEKGKYVELRCDPISGHTALYWYRQSLGQGPEFLIYFQGTGAADDSGLPNDRFFAVRPEGSVSTLKIQRTERGDSAVYLCASSPRGPLHFGNGTRLTVT.

This clone was observed once. This chain joins TRBV6-1 and TRBJ1-1, with 7 bases matching TRBD1. CDR1 MNHNS and CDR2 SASEGT come from the germline V gene. Trimming removed 8 bases from V and 12 bases from J; junction bases left unmatched: 6. The CDR3 is 10 residues long. The CDR3 DNA follows: TGTGCCAGCGGAGACAGGGTTCCTTTCTTT. Protein product: CASGDRVPFF.

This chain connects TRBV15 to TRBJ1-6; TRBD1 matches 8 bases. V lost 5 bases and J lost 4; bases outside the gene matches: 22. CDR3 length: 21 amino acids. The germline V gene encodes CDR1 LNHNV and CDR2 YYDKDF (reference sequence). DNA of the CDR3: TGTGCCACCAGCCGCGGACTTTTCGACGAATCAGGGGGCGCATATAATTCACCCCTCCACTTT. As protein: CATSRGLFDESGGAYNSPLHF.

The count of this clone is one. Here the CDR3 reads CATSRDTRDTGELFF. The CDR3 region has the DNA TGTGCCACCAGCAGAGATACGAGGGACACCGGGGAGCTGTTTTTT. The rearrangement joins TRBV15 to TRBJ2-2; perhaps TRBD2 as D (5 bases). V lost 0 bases and J lost 3, with 8 bases in between. Germline-derived CDR1 and CDR2 are LNHNV and YYDKDF (reference sequence). The CDR3 is 15 residues long.

This rearrangement joins TRBV29-1 to TRBJ1-2, with 7 bases identical to TRBD1. J gave up 4 bases and V 7 bases, and 9 bases lay outside the gene matches. The CDR3 is 13 residues long. Germline V lookup: CDR1 SQVTM, CDR2 ANQGSEA. The CDR3 nucleotides read TGCAGCGCTTCGACAGGGACCACCTATGGCTACACCTTC. This gives the protein CSASTGTTYGYTF.

This chain joins TRBV2 and TRBJ2-4; D unresolved. CDR3 length: 13 amino acids. The germline V gene encodes CDR1 SNHLY and CDR2 FYNNEI. Trimming shortened V by 3 bases and J by 1 base, and 4 bases separated the two germline ends. CDR3 in amino acids: CASSDRAKNIQYF. CDR3 sequence (DNA): TGTGCCAGCAGTGACAGGGCCAAAAACATTCAGTACTTC.

This chain links TRBV7-2 with TRBJ2-3; TRBD2 agrees at 10 bases. V lost 3 bases, J lost 5 bases, and 5 bases stayed unmatched. Germline lookup yields CDR1 SGHTA and CDR2 FQGNSA. The CDR3 spans 15 residues. The DNA for the CDR3 is TGTGCCAGCAGCTTTCAGCGGGGGGGCGGAGATACGCAGTATTTT. Protein: CASSFQRGGGDTQYF.

The rearrangement joins TRBV9 to TRBJ1-1; a weak D match, TRBD1 (5 bases). CDR1 is SGDLS, CDR2 YYNGEE, per germline. The germline V and J ends were trimmed by 0 bases and 4 bases, with 10 bases remaining between them. The CDR3 is 14 residues long. The CDR3 reads CASSVEQGGTEAFF. CDR3 coding DNA: TGTGCCAGCAGCGTAGAGCAGGGCGGCACTGAAGCTTTCTTT.

The V call is TRBV19, the J call TRBJ1-1; 8 bases are shared with TRBD1. Germline assignment: CDR1 LNHDA and CDR2 SQIVND (reference sequence). Trimming took 4 bases from V and 6 from J; bases not matched to a gene: 7. The CDR3 runs 14 residues. As DNA, the CDR3 is TGTGCCAGTAGTAGAAACAGGGGGGGGTCTGAAGCTTTCTTT. It codes for CASSRNRGGSEAFF.

This clone was recorded once. The V gene is TRBV4-1, the J gene TRBJ1-2; the match to TRBD1 covers 9 bases. Germline-derived CDR1 and CDR2 are MGHRA and YSYEKL. V gave up 1 base and J gave up 2 bases; unmatched junction bases: 2. The CDR3 totals 15 residues. The CDR3 DNA follows: TGCGCCAGCAGCCAAGGGGACAGGGCAAACTATGGCTACACCTTC. Protein: CASSQGDRANYGYTF.

The chain is built from TRBV9 and TRBJ2-3; TRBD2 aligns across 10 bases. CDR1 is SGDLS, CDR2 YYNGEE, per germline. The V segment lost 2 bases and the J segment 9 bases; nucleotides outside the gene matches: 12. The CDR3 has 16 amino acids. The CDR3 reads CASSVTSGGASWTQYF. CDR3 DNA sequence: TGTGCCAGCAGCGTGACCAGCGGGGGGGCTTCGTGGACGCAGTATTTT.

The chain joins TRBV9 to TRBJ1-3; D ambiguous. The germline gives CDR1 SGDLS, CDR2 YYNGEE. V was shortened by 3 bases and J by 2 bases, with 12 bases between the two germline ends. There are 15 residues in the CDR3. The CDR3 spells CASSAGGLPGNTIYF. CDR3 coding DNA: TGTGCCAGCAGCGCGGGAGGTCTACCTGGAAACACCATATATTTT. Drawing the rest from reference TRBV9 and TRBJ1-3, the complete variable domain is DSGVTQTPKHLITATGQRVTLRCSPRSGDLSVYWYQQSLDQGLQFLIQYYNGEERAKGNILERFSAQQFPDLHSELNLSSLELGDSALYFCASSAGGLPGNTIYFGEGSWLTVV.

The chain recombines TRBV7-9 with TRBJ2-1; 12 positions agree with TRBD2. V shed 0 bases and J 8 bases; nucleotides not matched to a gene: 5. The CDR3 spans 16 residues. Germline V lookup: CDR1 SEHNR, CDR2 FQNEAQ (reference sequence). CDR3: CASSLALAGGFYEQFF. Here the CDR3 DNA reads TGTGCCAGCAGCTTAGCCCTAGCGGGGGGGTTTTATGAGCAGTTCTTC.

The rearrangement links TRBV6-5 to TRBJ1-5; D is possibly TRBD1 (5 bases). The ends were cut back, 6 bases at V and 1 base at J, with 10 bases in the middle. The CDR3 is 14 residues long. Germline CDR1 is MNHEY and CDR2 is SVGAGI. The chain's CDR3 is CASRATASNQPQHF. CDR3 nucleotide sequence: TGTGCCAGCAGAGCGACAGCAAGCAATCAGCCCCAGCATTTT.